The 9 T cell receptor beta chains below were found in one sample sequenced in a study of response to subunit inactivated influenza vaccine. TCRdb used MiXCR to reprocess the RT-PCR reads, holding one entry per CDR3 protein. Of a few hundred thousand distinct CDR3 sequences detected, less than 15% appear once; the ten largest clones hold 8.5% to 14%. The sequences come from PBMCs from blood, collected 11 to 12 days after vaccination. These receptor sequences come from a man over 45 who received an inactivated influenza vaccine.

V usage is TRBV4-3 and J usage is TRBJ1-1; a possible D gene is TRBD1 (6 bases). The CDR3 is made up of 16 amino acids. Germline values: CDR1 LGHNA, CDR2 YSLEER. V was shortened by 1 base and J by 4 bases, with 16 bases between the two germline ends. CDR3 coding DNA: TGCGCCAGCAGCCAAGCCACGGGGGCCCCGCGCACTGAAGCTTTCTTT. Its translation is CASSQATGAPRTEAFF.

The J gene is TRBJ1-5, the V gene TRBV12-3 or TRBV12-4; D is unresolved. The CDR3 has 14 residues. Trimming left V 3 bases short and J 3 bases short, with 9 bases between. CDR3 residues: CASSFRGTNQPQHF. The CDR3 region has the DNA TGTGCCAGCAGTTTTCGGGGTACCAATCAGCCCCAGCATTTT.

This clonotype was picked up many times. The chain uses TRBV20-1 and TRBJ2-7; TRBD2 aligns across 7 bases. Per germline, CDR1 DFQATT and CDR2 SNEGSKA (reference sequence). Trimming removed 1 base from V and 0 bases from J; junction bases left unmatched: 0. The CDR3 runs to 13 residues. The CDR3, as DNA: TGCAGTGCTAGAGGCGGGGGCTCCTACGAGCAGTACTTC. Amino acid sequence: CSARGGGSYEQYF.

The table lists this clonotype with many counts. This chain links TRBV5-1 with TRBJ1-1, with a weak D call TRBD1 (5 bases). The V and J ends lost 1 base and 4 bases respectively, with 8 bases between them. Looked up from germline, CDR1 is SGHRS and CDR2 is YFSETQ. The CDR3 has 13 residues. The CDR3 sequence is CASSLITGTEAFF. CDR3 DNA: TGCGCCAGCAGCTTGATTACAGGCACTGAAGCTTTCTTT.

The chain links TRBV20-1 to TRBJ2-1; 9 bases line up with TRBD2. CDR3 length: 16 residues. V shed 0 bases and J 1 base; nucleotides not matched to a gene: 4. Germline V gene data show CDR1 as DFQATT and CDR2 as SNEGSKA (reference sequence). The CDR3 sequence is CSARDAGGRSYNEQFF. The CDR3 DNA sequence: TGCAGTGCTAGAGACGCGGGGGGGCGGTCCTACAATGAGCAGTTCTTC.

This clonotype appeared many times. The gene calls are TRBV5-5 and TRBJ1-5, with TRBD1 matching over 7 bases. Unmatched junction bases numbered 9, after V lost 3 bases and J lost 9 bases. The CDR3 length is 14 residues. Germline CDR1 reads SGHKS; CDR2 reads YYEKEE (reference sequence). CDR3 in DNA: TGTGCCAGCAGCTCGGGGACAGCCGGGTTGCCCCAGCATTTT. This codes for CASSSGTAGLPQHF.

This clonotype was seen at least ten times. The rearrangement links TRBV11-2 to TRBJ2-7; TRBD1 aligns across 10 bases. V gave up 5 bases and J gave up 2 bases; unmatched junction bases: 18. CDR3 size: 19 residues. Germline CDR1 is SGHAT and CDR2 is FQNNGV. This CDR3 reads CASSLDRGGREANPYEQYF. In DNA form, the CDR3 reads TGTGCCAGCAGCCTGGACAGGGGGGGACGGGAGGCTAATCCCTACGAGCAGTACTTC.

This clonotype was counted a few times. The chain combines TRBV18 with TRBJ2-1; D remains ambiguous. V dropped 0 bases and J dropped 5 bases, with 5 bases sitting between them. Germline V gene data show CDR1 as KGHSH and CDR2 as LQKENI. The CDR3 is 13 amino acids. DNA for the CDR3: TGTGCCAGCTCACCACCGATGGACAATGAGCAGTTCTTC. Residues: CASSPPMDNEQFF.

This clonotype was detected a few times. This chain links TRBV6-1 with TRBJ2-3, with a weak D call TRBD2 (5 bases). Germline values: CDR1 MNHNS, CDR2 SASEGT. V was trimmed by 10 bases and J by 5 bases, leaving 22 bases between them. CDR3 size: 15 residues. CDR3 coding DNA: TGTGCCACCCACGGGATCGGGCGGCTTCGAGATACGCAGTATTTT. This codes for CATHGIGRLRDTQYF.